This T cell receptor (beta chain) emerged from a study of beta chain features in type 1 diabetes. The CDR3 is made up of 16 amino acids. V dropped 0 bases and J dropped 0 bases, with 10 bases sitting between them. Germline V lookup: CDR1 SGHRS, CDR2 YFSETQ. Sequencing targeted expressed TCRB transcripts, as all isolated RNA had been reverse transcribed. Some clones are missing from TCRdb's copy, which holds only in-frame ones; the method was immunoSEQ multiplex PCR. The sample includes approximately 340,000 clones, roughly 16% of them seen just once. The sequence derives from a woman younger than 35 in good health. This chain joins TRBV5-1 and TRBJ2-1, with D perhaps TRBD2 (5 bases). The sequenced sample consisted of naive CD4+ T cells from blood. The CDR3: CASSLGQRSSYNEQFF. The CDR3 bases are TGCGCCAGCAGCTTGGGTCAGCGGAGCTCCTACAATGAGCAGTTCTTC.